The sequence of this T cell receptor (beta chain) was determined in a study of T cell repertoires in cytomegalovirus infection. As for the study in general: Evidence of both CMV infection and a matching HLA type came from public TCR beta signatures. Findings and caveats of the study: CMV-specific TCR beta clonotypes restricted by HLA-C dominated the ex vivo response.

The J segment lost 1 base and the V segment lost 5 bases, leaving 3 bases of the junction unmatched. Germline V lookup: CDR1 DFQATT, CDR2 SNEGSKA (reference sequence). The CDR3 loop spans 14 amino acids. The table lists this clonotype with a count of one. The antigen remains unidentified. Using its own MiXCR run on the reads, TCRdb lists one record per CDR3 protein. The sample contains some 920,000 distinct CDR3 sequences, approximately 32% of which appear only once. This sequence was found in a human donor in good health (CMV status not recorded). Some clones in this sample may be carry-over from other donors' samples. Sequenced here: cultured CD8+ T cells from PBMCs, sampled from culture after CMV antigen stimulation. The chain is built from TRBV20-1 and TRBJ2-2; 8 bases line up with TRBD2. The CDR3 DNA reads TGCAGTGCTGTCGGGGGGGTGAACACCGGGGAGCTGTTTTTT. As protein: CSAVGGVNTGELFF.